A single sample is the source of the 18 T cell receptor beta chains below, sequenced in a study of T cell repertoires in cytomegalovirus infection. The antigens for these receptors are not known. TCRdb analysed the reads with MiXCR anew, one entry per CDR3 protein. The sample holds some 480,000 distinct CDR3 sequences, about 33% seen once. Material: cultured PBMCs, obtained from culture after CMV antigen stimulation. These receptors came from a human donor in good health (CMV status not recorded). Some clones in this sample may be carry-over from other donors' samples.

The rearrangement joins TRBV5-4 to TRBJ1-1; D uncertain. V lost 7 bases and J 1 base, leaving 11 bases between the germline ends. The CDR3 totals 13 residues. The germline gives CDR1 SGHNT, CDR2 YYREEE (reference sequence). The CDR3 here is CASGSSGNTEAFF. For the CDR3, the DNA is TGTGCCAGCGGCTCGAGCGGGAACACTGAAGCTTTCTTT.

There are a few counts of this clonotype. This chain joins TRBV15 and TRBJ2-4, with D tentatively TRBD1 (6 bases). The CDR3 covers 14 residues. Germline lookup yields CDR1 LNHNV and CDR2 YYDKDF (reference sequence). Trimming cost V 4 bases and J 7 bases, with 14 bases left between them. CDR3 amino acids: CATSNPPGVNIQYF. CDR3 nucleotide sequence: TGTGCCACCAGCAACCCCCCAGGGGTGAACATTCAGTACTTC. Full variable domain (rest looked up from reference TRBV15 and TRBJ2-4): DAMVIQNPRYQVTQFGKPVTLSCSQTLNHNVMYWYQQKSSQAPKLLFHYYDKDFNNEADTPDNFQSRRPNTSFCFLDIRSPGLGDTAMYLCATSNPPGVNIQYFGAGTRLSVL.

This sequence joins TRBV6-6 and TRBJ2-3; no firm D call. The germline V gene encodes CDR1 MNHNY and CDR2 SVGAGI (reference sequence). This CDR3 is built from 12 residues. Trimming took 6 bases from V and 6 from J, leaving 10 bases between them. CDR3 DNA sequence: TGTGCCAGCAGGACCCTGGGGGATACGCAGTATTTT. This gives the protein CASRTLGDTQYF.

The rearrangement links TRBV27 to TRBJ2-3; D unclear. CDR3 size: 13 residues. Trimming shortened V by 0 bases and J by 5 bases, and 6 bases separated the two germline ends. Germline CDR1 MNHEY, CDR2 SMNVEV (reference sequence). The CDR3 reads CASSLSFKDTQYF. The CDR3, as DNA: TGTGCCAGCAGTTTATCGTTTAAAGATACGCAGTATTTT.

This clonotype was detected ten times or more. The CDR3 nucleotides are TGTGCCAGCAGCTTAGTGGGACAGGTCGCGGAGCAGTTCTTC. This sequence encodes CASSLVGQVAEQFF. V is TRBV7-2 and J is TRBJ2-1; 8 nucleotides match TRBD1. This CDR3 has 14 amino acids. V was clipped by 1 base and J by 10 bases; unmatched bases: 6. Germline lookup yields CDR1 SGHTA and CDR2 FQGNSA.

Ten or more counts support this clonotype. The genes are TRBV7-3 and TRBJ2-1, with unresolved D. The CDR3 consists of 22 residues. Germline V gives CDR1 SGHTA, CDR2 FQGTGA. Trimming stripped 2 bases from V and 10 bases from J, with 39 bases between. DNA of the CDR3: TGTGCCAGCAGCTTATGGGCTAGTAGGACCCTTCGTTCGTCTAATGTACTTCAAGAGCAGTTCTTC. This encodes CASSLWASRTLRSSNVLQEQFF.

The J gene is TRBJ1-5, the V gene TRBV6-8, with D hard to call. V was shortened by 0 bases and J by 3 bases, with 6 bases between the two germline ends. Germline CDR1 and CDR2: MNHGY and SAAAGT. This CDR3 has 14 residues. This CDR3 reads CASSYSGPNQPQHF. Written as DNA, the CDR3 is TGTGCCAGCAGTTACTCGGGCCCCAATCAGCCCCAGCATTTT.

This chain uses TRBV7-9 with TRBJ1-2; D might be TRBD1 (5 bases). CDR3 length: 16 residues. The germline V and J ends were trimmed by 6 bases and 1 base, with 18 bases remaining between them. Germline V gives CDR1 SEHNR, CDR2 FQNEAQ (reference sequence). The CDR3: CASSQIRDSINYGYTF. The CDR3 DNA is TGTGCCAGCAGTCAAATCCGGGACTCCATTAACTATGGCTACACCTTC. Based on the CDR3 plus reference TRBV7-9 and TRBJ1-2, the full variable domain is DTGVSQNPRHKITKRGQNVTFRCDPISEHNRLYWYRQTLGQGPEFLTYFQNEAQLEKSRLLSDRFSAERPKGSFSTLEIQRTEQGDSAMYLCASSQIRDSINYGYTFGSGTRLTVV.

The chain couples TRBV6-2 or TRBV6-3 to TRBJ1-2; a possible D gene is TRBD1 (5 bases). This CDR3 has 14 amino acids. In germline, CDR1 is MNHEY, CDR2 SVGEGT. Deletions cut 7 bases from V and 2 bases from J, with 14 bases between. For the CDR3, the DNA is TGTGCCAGCAACCCCATGGGGCCAAACTATGGCTACACCTTC. Its protein is CASNPMGPNYGYTF.

The V gene is TRBV18, the J gene TRBJ1-2, with TRBD1 matching over 9 bases. Per germline, CDR1 KGHSH and CDR2 LQKENI. The V segment lost 3 bases and the J segment 6 bases; nucleotides outside the gene matches: 2. CDR3 length equals 13 residues. CDR3 region: CASSPGQGDGYTF. The CDR3 DNA reads TGTGCCAGCTCACCGGGACAGGGAGATGGCTACACCTTC.

This chain uses TRBV5-4 with TRBJ2-5; 7 nucleotides align to TRBD1. Trimming cost V 4 bases and J 7 bases; bases outside gene matches: 7. This CDR3 spans 13 amino acids. Per the germline V gene, CDR1 is SGHNT and CDR2 is YYREEE (reference sequence). CDR3 DNA: TGTGCCAGCAGCGGAGACAGGGCCGGGACCCAGTACTTC. Protein product: CASSGDRAGTQYF.

The chain uses TRBV7-6 and TRBJ2-5; 8 nucleotides align to TRBD2. Trimming at V came to 5 bases and at J to 5 bases, leaving 10 bases not matched to a gene. The CDR3 spans 15 residues. CDR1 and CDR2 (germline): SGHVS, FNYEAQ. As DNA, the CDR3 is TGTGCCAGCAGCACGCTCGGCGGGGGGCGTGAGACCCAGTACTTC. Translating gives CASSTLGGGRETQYF.

At least ten counts were recorded for this clonotype. The rearrangement links TRBV7-2 to TRBJ2-3; D not resolved. Trimming cost V 2 bases and J 5 bases, with 8 bases left between them. Germline CDR1 reads SGHTA; CDR2 reads FQGNSA. CDR3 length: 13 residues. CDR3 amino acids: CASSLSAKDTQYF. CDR3 DNA sequence: TGTGCCAGCAGCTTATCCGCGAAAGATACGCAGTATTTT.

CDR3 DNA: TGTGCCAGCAGCTTGCTTACCCTGCTCTACAATGAGCAGTTCTTC. Protein: CASSLLTLLYNEQFF. The rearrangement links TRBV7-2 to TRBJ2-1; D unclear. Germline-derived CDR1 and CDR2 are SGHTA and FQGNSA. The ends were cut back, 3 bases at V and 3 bases at J, with 12 bases in the middle. This CDR3 is 15 amino acids long.

The chain combines TRBV11-3 with TRBJ2-2; the match to TRBD2 covers 8 bases. The CDR3 totals 15 residues. Germline V gene lookup returns CDR1 SGHNT and CDR2 YENEEA. The trim removed 5 bases at V and 5 bases at J, leaving 7 bases unmatched. The DNA of the CDR3 is TGTGCCAGCAGCCCCCCTAGCGGGTATACCGGGGAGCTGTTTTTT. It specifies CASSPPSGYTGELFF.

This clonotype occurred many times. The CDR3 region is CASSDRAAPSDTEAFF. CDR3 nucleotide sequence: TGCGCCAGCAGCGACCGGGCCGCTCCGTCGGACACTGAAGCTTTCTTT. V gene TRBV5-1 combines with J gene TRBJ1-1; D gene ambiguous. V was clipped by 4 bases and J by 3 bases, with 19 bases between them. The CDR3 totals 16 residues. The germline gives CDR1 SGHRS, CDR2 YFSETQ. The full variable domain, rest sourced from reference TRBV5-1 and TRBJ1-1, is KAGVTQTPRYLIKTRGQQVTLSCSPISGHRSVSWYQQTPGQGLQFLFEYFSETQRNKGNFPGRFSGRQFSNSRSEMNVSTLELGDSALYLCASSDRAAPSDTEAFFGQGTRLTVV.

The chain couples TRBV28 to TRBJ1-2; TRBD1 matches at 8 bases. The CDR3 is made up of 15 amino acids. Germline lookup yields CDR1 MDHEN and CDR2 SYDVKM. The J segment lost 7 bases and the V segment lost 2 bases, leaving 9 bases of the junction unmatched. CDR3 nucleotide sequence: TGTGCCAGCAGTTTAACGGGTCAGGGGGCGGTTGGCTACACCTTC. Residues: CASSLTGQGAVGYTF.

This clonotype was seen a few times. The chain has TRBV13 and TRBJ2-5; D gene unclear. The CDR3 consists of 13 residues. Trimming removed 1 base at V and 1 base at J, with 4 bases between. Looked up from germline, CDR1 is PRHDT and CDR2 is FYEKMQ (reference sequence). The CDR3, as DNA: TGTGCCAGCAGCTTAGTTCCCCAAGAGACCCAGTACTTC. It translates to CASSLVPQETQYF.